Reported below is one TCR beta chain. Its matching antigen is unknown. Clones were read by immunoSEQ multiplex PCR, and TCRdb kept only the in-frame ones, dropping some. Of millions of clones listed, about 93% are singletons. The naive CD8 fraction comprised CD45RO-negative cells positively selected for CCR7 and excluded terminally differentiated effector memory CD45RA+ cells. All the donors were Caucasian adults who lived in Nashville, Tennessee. This specimen belongs to a study of shared clonotypes between healthy human individuals. Whole-study context: For every donor, three CD4 naive, three CD4 memory, two CD8 naive and one CD8 memory plates were used. Findings and limits, study-wide: Relative to their counterparts shared across all four donors, non-shared clonotypes exhibited diminished generation probabilities. Since donors were few, the genetic and exposure-history diversity represented was limited.

This CDR3 is 15 amino acids long. The V end lost 5 bases, the J end lost 5 bases, and 22 bases lay between the germline ends. Per germline, CDR1 SQVTM and CDR2 ANQGSEA. Sequenced material: naive CD8+ T cells from PBMCs. V gene TRBV29-1 combines with J gene TRBJ2-7; D may be TRBD1 (5 bases). This TCR derives from a man between 18 and 35 years old in good health. Some clones in this sample may be carry-over from other donors' samples. This chain's CDR3 is CSVPVWQGQYHEQYF. The CDR3 nucleotides are TGCAGCGTTCCCGTTTGGCAGGGTCAGTACCACGAGCAGTACTTC.